This T cell receptor beta chain is drawn from a study of blood T cell repertoires in COVID-19. Turning to the study itself: COVID-19 samples, acute and convalescent, were from the United States, Italy and Spain.

Seattle's cohort entered during active infection and was followed longitudinally. The CDR3 is 15 amino acids. Unmatched junction bases numbered 7, after V lost 1 base and J lost 8 bases. CDR1 SEHNR and CDR2 FQNEAQ come from the germline V gene (reference sequence). In the original analysis: Nucleated cell counts were estimated from reference gene primer amplification. Here immunoSEQ multiplex PCR was the method, and the copy in TCRdb shows in-frame clones only, minus some. V, J and clone size reflect that table, while D and trimming were determined from the DNA. The top ten clones hold 6.3% of a sample with over 250,000 clones, approximately 90% of them seen once.

This clonotype originated in a woman between 50 and 59 years old with COVID-19, enrolled during active disease. The chain is built from TRBV7-9 and TRBJ2-1; the match to TRBD2 covers 8 bases. The sequencing input was peripheral blood. The CDR3 region is CASSLGWREADEQFF. In DNA form, the CDR3 reads TGTGCCAGCAGCTTAGGTTGGCGGGAGGCCGATGAGCAGTTCTTC.